The clone carrying this T cell receptor (beta chain) was counted a few times. Its specificity is unknown. The CDR3 consists of 14 residues. Germline CDR1 is SQVTM and CDR2 is ANQGSEA. V was pared by 6 bases and J by 4 bases, with 8 bases of the junction left unmatched. Specified treatment: oral pan-JAK inhibitor, 5-10 mg twice daily. The data derive from a study of CD8+ T cells in alopecia areata. Points from the study as a whole: Persistence during tofacitinib was seen for many expanded lesional clones in scalp and blood. TCRs were shared less clearly across patients than in mice, possibly for HLA-related reasons.

As the sequencing template, cDNA was produced by extracting RNA and reverse transcribing it. Clones were read by immunoSEQ multiplex PCR, and TCRdb kept only the in-frame ones, dropping some. The sample holds over 80,000 clones; roughly two fifths are singletons and the top ten take more than 15%. The rearrangement links TRBV29-1 to TRBJ2-7; 11 bases align to TRBD2. The material sequenced was CD8+ T cells sorted from blood, taken at week 24, from a patient treated with tofacitinib. This TCR was sampled from a human donor with alopecia areata. The CDR3 protein is CSVSGTSGTYEQYF. The CDR3 nucleotides read TGCAGCGTGTCCGGGACTAGCGGTACTTACGAGCAGTACTTC.